This T cell receptor (beta chain) comes out of a study of OX40 agonist ivuxolimab in advanced cancers. A note on this clone: Its antigen is unknown.

The trim removed 5 bases at V and 1 base at J, leaving 9 bases unmatched. The CDR3 is 16 amino acids. CDR1 is MDHEN, CDR2 SYDVKM, per germline. Study-level results: At 0.1 to 3.0 mg/kg and by week 6, clonal expansion occurred in CD4+ and CD8+ blood T cells. Normalized expansion of T-cell clones was also low for some nonresponders.

The table came from immunoSEQ multiplex PCR; TCRdb's copy has only in-frame clones and leaves some out. The top ten clones hold 3% to 4% of a sample with around 94,000 clones, approximately 85% of them seen once. The V gene is TRBV28, the J gene TRBJ1-2; TRBD1 agrees at 8 bases. Specimen: CD4+ or CD8+ T cells sorted from blood, collected in a trial of the OX40 agonist ivuxolimab. This receptor was taken from an adult with an advanced solid tumor such as melanoma, head and neck, liver or kidney cancer. This chain's CDR3 is CASSPLGQGLNYGYTF. CDR3 DNA: TGTGCCAGCAGTCCCCTCGGACAGGGCCTTAACTATGGCTACACCTTC.